A single sample is the source of the 14 T cell receptor beta chains below, sequenced in a study of T cell responses to AZD1222 COVID-19 vaccine (dated by TCRdb to the early 2020s). The time point label on this specimen signifies: baseline before first vaccination. The library was generated by the immunoSEQ multiplex PCR assay. TCRdb holds this immuneACCESS table with in-frame rearrangements only. Some clones are missing; in checked studies, unresolved V genes explain under half, and the rest has no known cause. In all, the sample holds some 90,000 clones, and approximately 90% of those were seen once. The top ten constitute around 1.5% of the sample. The specimen comprised peripheral blood, sampled on day 0 of AZD1222 vaccination. The receptor source for this set is an adult in good health.

This clone was found a few times. CDR3 protein: CASRLTETGELFF. The CDR3 coding sequence is TGTGCCAGCAGGCTGACTGAGACCGGGGAGCTGTTTTTT. J is TRBJ2-2 and V is TRBV7-9; D is undetermined. The germline CDR1 and CDR2 sequences are SEHNR and FQNEAQ (reference sequence). The CDR3 sequence is 13 residues long. Between the trimmed V and J ends, which lost 6 bases and 5 bases, there was a span of 10 bases.

The rearrangement links TRBV27 to TRBJ2-2; 8 nucleotides align to TRBD2. Germline CDR1 reads MNHEY; CDR2 reads SMNVEV (reference sequence). CDR3 length equals 12 residues. V trimming: 6 bases; J trimming: 6 bases; junction bases outside the gene matches: 0. The CDR3 loop is CASRRGAGELFF. The CDR3 region has the DNA TGTGCCAGCAGGCGGGGGGCCGGGGAGCTGTTTTTT.

The chain carries TRBV3-1 (or the pseudogene TRBV3-2) and TRBJ2-3; perhaps D is TRBD1 or TRBD2 (6 bases each). This CDR3 region has 18 residues. Germline assignment: CDR1 LGHDT and CDR2 YNNKEL (reference sequence). Trimming took off 1 base at V and 1 base at J, with 18 bases between the two ends. CDR3 DNA sequence: TGTGCCAGCAGCCAAGCCCGAGGGGGGCGTGGACGCACAGATACGCAGTATTTT. It is translated as CASSQARGGRGRTDTQYF.

This clone has more than one count but fewer than ten. The chain recombines TRBV27 with TRBJ1-5; 8 positions match TRBD1. The CDR3 consists of 14 residues. CDR1 and CDR2 from the germline V gene are MNHEY and SMNVEV (reference sequence). Germline trimming cut 5 bases from V and 7 bases from J; bases unmatched to any gene: 7. The CDR3 nucleotides are TGTGCCAGCAGTCCTGACAGGGGAGGGCAGCCCCAGCATTTT. Amino acid sequence: CASSPDRGGQPQHF.

This chain joins TRBV3-1 (or the pseudogene TRBV3-2) and TRBJ1-4, with D possibly being TRBD1 (5 bases). In germline, CDR1 is LGHDT, CDR2 YNNKEL (reference sequence). V lost 0 bases and J 6 bases, leaving 14 bases between the germline ends. This CDR3 is 16 amino acids long. For the CDR3, the DNA is TGTGCCAGCAGCCAAGAGTGGTCCGGGGGTCATGAAAAACTGTTTTTT. Its translation is CASSQEWSGGHEKLFF.

This sequence joins TRBV2 and TRBJ1-4; unclear D gene. This CDR3 has 12 residues. V gave up 7 bases and J gave up 8 bases, with 11 bases separating them. Germline V gene sequence: CDR1 SNHLY, CDR2 FYNNEI. This CDR3 reads CASNPIREKLFF. Written as DNA, the CDR3 is TGTGCCAGCAACCCCATTCGGGAAAAACTGTTTTTT.

The rearrangement uses TRBV18 and TRBJ2-7, with D hard to call. Trimming removed 1 base at V and 4 bases at J, with 2 bases between. CDR1 and CDR2 (germline): KGHSH, LQKENI. The CDR3 length is 11 residues. CDR3 bases: TGTGCCAGCTCACCACAATACGAGCAGTACTTC. Translation gives CASSPQYEQYF.

J is TRBJ2-2 and V is TRBV24-1; TRBD2 is a possible D gene (6 bases). V gave up 3 bases and J gave up 4 bases, with 20 bases separating them. This CDR3 is 18 amino acids long. CDR1 and CDR2 (germline): KGHDR, SFDVKD. The CDR3 is CATSDVFVGGVGTGELFF. The DNA of the CDR3 is TGTGCCACCAGTGATGTTTTCGTCGGGGGAGTGGGCACCGGGGAGCTGTTTTTT.

The V and J genes are TRBV5-1 and TRBJ2-1, with no clear D. The CDR3 has 15 amino acids. The germline gives CDR1 SGHRS, CDR2 YFSETQ. V lost 4 bases, J lost 4 bases, and 15 bases lay in between. Here the CDR3 reads CASSLESSTYNEQFF. In DNA form, the CDR3 reads TGCGCCAGCAGCCTGGAGAGTTCTACGTACAATGAGCAGTTCTTC.

The chain couples TRBV6-1 to TRBJ2-7; no definite D call. The V gene's germline CDR1 is MNHNS and CDR2 SASEGT. This CDR3 has 13 amino acids. With 3 bases removed from V and 1 base from J, the gap between germline ends came to 7 bases. In nucleotides, the CDR3 is TGTGCCAGCAGTGACGGGTCGTCCTACGAGCAGTACTTC. It codes for CASSDGSSYEQYF.

V gene TRBV11-2 combines with J gene TRBJ2-5; TRBD1 aligns across 8 bases. Germline V gene data show CDR1 as SGHAT and CDR2 as FQNNGV. Losses at the gene ends were 5 bases for V and 12 bases for J; bases not matched to a gene: 8. There are 12 residues in the CDR3. Here the CDR3 reads CASSSGDRLEYF. CDR3 DNA sequence: TGTGCCAGCAGCAGTGGGGACAGGCTAGAGTACTTC.

The CDR3 sequence is CASSLDRQGLQPQHF. CDR3 sequence (DNA): TGTGCCAGCAGCTTAGATAGGCAGGGGCTTCAGCCCCAGCATTTT. The rearrangement links TRBV7-2 to TRBJ1-5, with D possibly being TRBD1 (6 bases). The CDR3 runs to 15 residues. The V gene lost 1 base and the J gene lost 6 bases, with 13 bases spanning the gap. Germline loops: CDR1 SGHTA, CDR2 FQGNSA.

This chain joins TRBV6-5 and TRBJ2-3; D is unresolved. CDR1 MNHEY and CDR2 SVGAGI come from the germline V gene. Trimming pared 7 bases from V and 0 bases from J, leaving 8 bases between. The CDR3 sequence is 13 residues long. DNA of the CDR3: TGTGCCAGCATGGCAGAAAGCACAGATACGCAGTATTTT. It specifies CASMAESTDTQYF.

The V and J genes are TRBV7-9 and TRBJ2-5; D is uncertain. The germline V gene encodes CDR1 SEHNR and CDR2 FQNEAQ (reference sequence). V gave up 1 base and J gave up 1 base, with 10 bases separating them. The CDR3 totals 15 residues. The CDR3 protein is CASSLVAGSQETQYF. The CDR3 coding sequence is TGTGCCAGCAGCTTAGTGGCCGGCAGCCAAGAGACCCAGTACTTC.